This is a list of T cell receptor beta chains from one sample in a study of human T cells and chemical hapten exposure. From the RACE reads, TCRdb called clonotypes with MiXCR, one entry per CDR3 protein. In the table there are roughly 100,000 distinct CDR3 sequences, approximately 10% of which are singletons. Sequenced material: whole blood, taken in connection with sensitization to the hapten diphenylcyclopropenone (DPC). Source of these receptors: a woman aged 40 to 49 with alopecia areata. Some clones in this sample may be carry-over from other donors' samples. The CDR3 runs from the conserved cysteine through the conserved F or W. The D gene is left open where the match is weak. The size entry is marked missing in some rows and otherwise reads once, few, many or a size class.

CDR3 DNA: TGCGCCAGCAGCCCCGGGTCTAGAATACAAGAGACCCAGTACTTC
CDR3 protein: CASSPGSRIQETQYF
V gene: TRBV4-1
clone size: few
J gene: TRBJ2-5
D gene: .

CDR3 DNA: TGTGCCAGTGCGGACAGAGCCCGAGAAGAGACCCAGTACTTC
CDR3 protein: CASADRAREETQYF
V gene: TRBV19
clone size: few
J gene: TRBJ2-5
D gene: .

CDR3 DNA: TGCAGCGTCGACAGGGGGCGGGAAGGGACCCAGTACTTC
CDR3 protein: CSVDRGREGTQYF
V gene: TRBV29-1
clone size: .
J gene: TRBJ2-5
D gene: TRBD1

CDR3 DNA: TGCAGCGTTGAAGGAGGACAGGGGGGCGATAGAAACACCTTC
CDR3 protein: CSVEGGQGGDRNTF
V gene: TRBV29-1
clone size: .
J gene: TRBJ1-2
D gene: TRBD1

CDR3 DNA: TGTGCCAGCAGCTTAGGGGAGGGGGGACAGGCACGAAGGACTGAAGCTTTCTTT
CDR3 protein: CASSLGEGGQARRTEAFF
V gene: TRBV11-2
clone size: .
J gene: TRBJ1-1
D gene: TRBD1

CDR3 DNA: TGTGCCAGCCGTGGGGACAGAACCTACGAGCAGTACTTC
CDR3 protein: CASRGDRTYEQYF
V gene: TRBV27
clone size: few
J gene: TRBJ2-7
D gene: TRBD1

CDR3 DNA: TGTGCCAGCAGCTCCCCTCGGCGGGAGACCCAGTACTTC
CDR3 protein: CASSSPRRETQYF
V gene: TRBV11-2
clone size: .
J gene: TRBJ2-5
D gene: .

CDR3 DNA: TGTGCCTCCAAGGGACTAGCGGGGGACAATGAGCAGTTCTTC
CDR3 protein: CASKGLAGDNEQFF
V gene: TRBV30
clone size: many
J gene: TRBJ2-1
D gene: TRBD2

CDR3 DNA: TGTGCCAGCAGTTTAGACCGACTCGGGGACTATGGCTACACCTTC
CDR3 protein: CASSLDRLGDYGYTF
V gene: TRBV28
clone size: many
J gene: TRBJ1-2
D gene: .

CDR3 DNA: TGCAGTGCTAGAGGACTAGCGGGGGGGCCGGGTGAGACCCAGTACTTC
CDR3 protein: CSARGLAGGPGETQYF
V gene: TRBV20-1
clone size: few
J gene: TRBJ2-5
D gene: TRBD2

CDR3 DNA: TGTGCCAGCAGTTTAGGATCCCCAGGGGGGAACACTGAAGCTTTCTTT
CDR3 protein: CASSLGSPGGNTEAFF
V gene: TRBV12-3/TRBV12-4
clone size: many
J gene: TRBJ1-1
D gene: TRBD1

CDR3 DNA: TGTGCCAGCAGCCAAGGGGAACAGGTTCGCGAGCAGTACTTC
CDR3 protein: CASSQGEQVREQYF
V gene: TRBV4-2
clone size: many
J gene: TRBJ2-7
D gene: .

CDR3 DNA: TGTGCCAGCATTCCCCTCGGTGGGCCAGGGGCCGGCGAGCAGTACTTC
CDR3 protein: CASIPLGGPGAGEQYF
V gene: TRBV28
clone size: .
J gene: TRBJ2-7
D gene: .

CDR3 DNA: TGTGCCAGCTCACCACTGGGCGGGACGGCCCAAGAGACCCAGTACTTC
CDR3 protein: CASSPLGGTAQETQYF
V gene: TRBV18
clone size: many
J gene: TRBJ2-5
D gene: .

CDR3 DNA: TGTGCCAGCAGCGTAGCCCCGACAGGCCGGCAGCCCCAGCATTTT
CDR3 protein: CASSVAPTGRQPQHF
V gene: TRBV9
clone size: many
J gene: TRBJ1-5
D gene: .

CDR3 DNA: TGCGCCAGCAGCTTGAGAACAGGGGAAGACGGCTACACCTTC
CDR3 protein: CASSLRTGEDGYTF
V gene: TRBV5-1
clone size: few
J gene: TRBJ1-2
D gene: TRBD1

CDR3 DNA: TGCAGCGTGGGTTATCGTAACACTGAAGCTTTCTTT
CDR3 protein: CSVGYRNTEAFF
V gene: TRBV29-1
clone size: few
J gene: TRBJ1-1
D gene: .

CDR3 DNA: TGTGCCACCAGTACTACAGGGACTGCCACAGATACGCAGTATTTT
CDR3 protein: CATSTTGTATDTQYF
V gene: TRBV15
clone size: few
J gene: TRBJ2-3
D gene: .

CDR3 DNA: TGCAGTGCTAGTAGGCTACCTCCCTACGAGCAGTACTTC
CDR3 protein: CSASRLPPYEQYF
V gene: TRBV20-1
clone size: .
J gene: TRBJ2-7
D gene: .

CDR3 DNA: TGCGCCAGCAGTGAGTCGGCCACCCTAGCCAAAAACATTCAGTACTTC
CDR3 protein: CASSESATLAKNIQYF
V gene: TRBV10-1
clone size: few
J gene: TRBJ2-4
D gene: .

CDR3 DNA: TGTGCCAGCAGTCCCCAAGGGGCCGGGGGTGAAAAACTGTTTTTT
CDR3 protein: CASSPQGAGGEKLFF
V gene: TRBV28
clone size: .
J gene: TRBJ1-4
D gene: .

CDR3 DNA: TGTGCCAGCAGTTTTATCCCAGGGCAAGAGACCCAGTACTTC
CDR3 protein: CASSFIPGQETQYF
V gene: TRBV7-2
clone size: many
J gene: TRBJ2-5
D gene: .

CDR3 DNA: TGTGCCAGCAGCCCATACGGGAGTCGGGGCAATGAGCAGTTCTTC
CDR3 protein: CASSPYGSRGNEQFF
V gene: TRBV7-2
clone size: .
J gene: TRBJ2-1
D gene: .

CDR3 DNA: TGCAGCGTTTGTGGGGAGACCTACGAGCAGTACTTC
CDR3 protein: CSVCGETYEQYF
V gene: TRBV29-1
clone size: few
J gene: TRBJ2-7
D gene: .

CDR3 DNA: TGTGCCAGCAGTGCCGGAGGGACAGGGTTTAACGGGGAGCTGTTTTTT
CDR3 protein: CASSAGGTGFNGELFF
V gene: TRBV25-1
clone size: few
J gene: TRBJ2-2
D gene: TRBD1

CDR3 DNA: TGTGCCAGCAGCCCCACACTAGGGGCCCCCCGAAACAATGAGCAGTTCTTC
CDR3 protein: CASSPTLGAPRNNEQFF
V gene: TRBV14
clone size: few
J gene: TRBJ2-1
D gene: .

CDR3 DNA: TGCGCCAGCAGCCCCGAGGGCAGGGGAAGCTACACCTTC
CDR3 protein: CASSPEGRGSYTF
V gene: TRBV5-1
clone size: .
J gene: TRBJ1-2
D gene: .

CDR3 DNA: TGCAGCGTAAGAACTAGCGGGGTGGCAGGCGAGCAGTACTTC
CDR3 protein: CSVRTSGVAGEQYF
V gene: TRBV29-1
clone size: few
J gene: TRBJ2-7
D gene: TRBD2

CDR3 DNA: TGCAGCGTTGCCTGGGGGGAATACATGAACACTGAAGCTTTCTTT
CDR3 protein: CSVAWGEYMNTEAFF
V gene: TRBV29-1
clone size: few
J gene: TRBJ1-1
D gene: .

CDR3 DNA: TGCAGTGCTAGGTCCCCAGGGTACGAGCAGTACTTC
CDR3 protein: CSARSPGYEQYF
V gene: TRBV20-1
clone size: many
J gene: TRBJ2-7
D gene: .

CDR3 DNA: TGTGCCAGTAGTATGAGGCGGCGGGAGGGAGATACGCAGTATTTT
CDR3 protein: CASSMRRREGDTQYF
V gene: TRBV19
clone size: few
J gene: TRBJ2-3
D gene: TRBD2

CDR3 DNA: TGTGCCAGCGCTCAGACAGGGACTAATGAAAAACTGTTTTTT
CDR3 protein: CASAQTGTNEKLFF
V gene: TRBV6-1
clone size: few
J gene: TRBJ1-4
D gene: TRBD1

CDR3 DNA: TGTGCCAGCAGCTTAGTCGGGAACAAAAACATTCAGTACTTC
CDR3 protein: CASSLVGNKNIQYF
V gene: TRBV7-2
clone size: .
J gene: TRBJ2-4
D gene: .

CDR3 DNA: TGTGCCAGCAGCTTAGCGACTAGCGTCGGTACTGAGCAGTACTTC
CDR3 protein: CASSLATSVGTEQYF
V gene: TRBV7-8
clone size: many
J gene: TRBJ2-7
D gene: TRBD2

CDR3 DNA: TGTGCCAGCAGCTTAGTCGTGGGGGATGACGGCTACACCTTC
CDR3 protein: CASSLVVGDDGYTF
V gene: TRBV7-9
clone size: .
J gene: TRBJ1-2
D gene: .

CDR3 DNA: TGCAGCGCCTTTTCAGGGAATGAGCAGTTCTTC
CDR3 protein: CSAFSGNEQFF
V gene: TRBV29-1
clone size: many
J gene: TRBJ2-1
D gene: .

CDR3 DNA: TGTGCCAGCAGTTTTAACAGGGTGGAGACCCAGTACTTC
CDR3 protein: CASSFNRVETQYF
V gene: TRBV12-3/TRBV12-4
clone size: many
J gene: TRBJ2-5
D gene: .

CDR3 DNA: TGCGCCAGCAGCGTGACTAGCGGGGTCCGGGAGACCCAGTACTTC
CDR3 protein: CASSVTSGVRETQYF
V gene: TRBV5-1
clone size: .
J gene: TRBJ2-5
D gene: TRBD2

CDR3 DNA: TGTGCCAGCAGCCTAAGGGGGCCGAACACCGGGGAGCTGTTTTTT
CDR3 protein: CASSLRGPNTGELFF
V gene: TRBV7-9
clone size: .
J gene: TRBJ2-2
D gene: TRBD1

CDR3 DNA: TGTGCCAGCAGCAGCTATTATACAGGGTCTCCGAACACCGGGGAGCTGTTTTTT
CDR3 protein: CASSSYYTGSPNTGELFF
V gene: TRBV11-2
clone size: many
J gene: TRBJ2-2
D gene: .

CDR3 DNA: TGTGCCAGCAAGGGACGACTAGCGGGCACTCTCACAGATACGCAGTATTTT
CDR3 protein: CASKGRLAGTLTDTQYF
V gene: TRBV6-1
clone size: few
J gene: TRBJ2-3
D gene: TRBD2

CDR3 DNA: TGTGCCAGCAGTTTGCGGACAGGGGGCGGACAGCCCCAGCATTTT
CDR3 protein: CASSLRTGGGQPQHF
V gene: TRBV28
clone size: .
J gene: TRBJ1-5
D gene: TRBD1

CDR3 DNA: TGCAGCGCTGCCGGGGTAGGCACTGAAGCTTTCTTT
CDR3 protein: CSAAGVGTEAFF
V gene: TRBV29-1
clone size: few
J gene: TRBJ1-1
D gene: .

CDR3 DNA: TGTGCCAGCAGCGACTCCGGGACAGGTTCCTACGAGCAGTACTTC
CDR3 protein: CASSDSGTGSYEQYF
V gene: TRBV28
clone size: .
J gene: TRBJ2-7
D gene: TRBD1

CDR3 DNA: TGCAGCGCCGGGACAGGGAACACTGAAGCTTTCTTT
CDR3 protein: CSAGTGNTEAFF
V gene: TRBV29-1
clone size: .
J gene: TRBJ1-1
D gene: TRBD1

CDR3 DNA: TGTGCCAGCAGCCAAGCCCCTCGGGCTAACTATGGCTACACCTTC
CDR3 protein: CASSQAPRANYGYTF
V gene: TRBV4-2
clone size: many
J gene: TRBJ1-2
D gene: .

CDR3 DNA: TGTGCCAGCTCACCACTCGGACAGGGGCCTAACTATGGCTACACCTTC
CDR3 protein: CASSPLGQGPNYGYTF
V gene: TRBV18
clone size: .
J gene: TRBJ1-2
D gene: TRBD1

CDR3 DNA: TGTGCCAGCAGCCCGTCCACCAGGGGAAGCGATGAGCAGTTCTTC
CDR3 protein: CASSPSTRGSDEQFF
V gene: TRBV7-6
clone size: .
J gene: TRBJ2-1
D gene: .

CDR3 DNA: TGTGCCAGCAGTTCTCATAGGGATCCTGAGAACACCGGGGAGCTGTTTTTT
CDR3 protein: CASSSHRDPENTGELFF
V gene: TRBV28
clone size: .
J gene: TRBJ2-2
D gene: .

CDR3 DNA: TGTGCCAGCAGCCTCTATTTAGACAGGGGCACTGAAGCTTTCTTT
CDR3 protein: CASSLYLDRGTEAFF
V gene: TRBV21-1
clone size: few
J gene: TRBJ1-1
D gene: .

CDR3 DNA: TGCAGCGTCCACGACAGGGTATCGAACACTGAAGCTTTCTTT
CDR3 protein: CSVHDRVSNTEAFF
V gene: TRBV29-1
clone size: many
J gene: TRBJ1-1
D gene: TRBD1

CDR3 DNA: TGTGCCAGTAGAAGCCAGGGGCGGAATGAAAAACTGTTTTTT
CDR3 protein: CASRSQGRNEKLFF
V gene: TRBV19
clone size: .
J gene: TRBJ1-4
D gene: .

CDR3 DNA: TGCGCCAGCAGCCAAGATCTCGGCGGGGCCAACGTCCTGACTTTC
CDR3 protein: CASSQDLGGANVLTF
V gene: TRBV4-3
clone size: .
J gene: TRBJ2-6
D gene: .

CDR3 DNA: TGTGCCAGCAGTCCCACGGGACTGAACTCTGGGGCCAACGTCCTGACTTTC
CDR3 protein: CASSPTGLNSGANVLTF
V gene: TRBV28
clone size: few
J gene: TRBJ2-6
D gene: .

CDR3 DNA: TGTGCCAGCTCGCCAGTCAGGGCCGCCAGCTCCTACGAGCAGTACTTC
CDR3 protein: CASSPVRAASSYEQYF
V gene: TRBV18
clone size: few
J gene: TRBJ2-7
D gene: .

CDR3 DNA: TGTGCCAGCAGTTTATCGGTGGCGGGCGCAGATACGCAGTATTTT
CDR3 protein: CASSLSVAGADTQYF
V gene: TRBV27
clone size: few
J gene: TRBJ2-3
D gene: .

CDR3 DNA: TGCGCCAGCACCCGGGGTGCGGAAAACATTCAGTACTTC
CDR3 protein: CASTRGAENIQYF
V gene: TRBV10-2
clone size: few
J gene: TRBJ2-4
D gene: .

CDR3 DNA: TGTGCCAGCAGTGAGGGTATCGAGCAGTTCTTC
CDR3 protein: CASSEGIEQFF
V gene: TRBV6-1
clone size: many
J gene: TRBJ2-1
D gene: .

CDR3 DNA: TGCAGTGCTAGCACGGGTGAACCGAGCACAGATACGCAGTATTTT
CDR3 protein: CSASTGEPSTDTQYF
V gene: TRBV20-1
clone size: few
J gene: TRBJ2-3
D gene: .

CDR3 DNA: TGTGCCAGCAGCCAAGGGGGGGTAGCGGAAGCTTTCTTT
CDR3 protein: CASSQGGVAEAFF
V gene: TRBV4-2
clone size: many
J gene: TRBJ1-1
D gene: .